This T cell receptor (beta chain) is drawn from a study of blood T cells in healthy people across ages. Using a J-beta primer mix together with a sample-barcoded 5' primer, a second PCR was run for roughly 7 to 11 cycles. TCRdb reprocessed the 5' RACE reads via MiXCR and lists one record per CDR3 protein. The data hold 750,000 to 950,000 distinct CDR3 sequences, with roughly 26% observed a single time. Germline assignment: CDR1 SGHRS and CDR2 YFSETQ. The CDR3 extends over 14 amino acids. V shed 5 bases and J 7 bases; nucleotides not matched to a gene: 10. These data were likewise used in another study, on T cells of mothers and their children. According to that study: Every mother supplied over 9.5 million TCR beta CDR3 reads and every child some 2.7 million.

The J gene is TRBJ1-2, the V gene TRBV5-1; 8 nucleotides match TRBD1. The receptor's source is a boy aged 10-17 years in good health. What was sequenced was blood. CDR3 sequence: CASSSTTGGLGYTF. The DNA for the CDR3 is TGCGCCAGCAGTTCCACCACAGGGGGGCTTGGCTACACCTTC. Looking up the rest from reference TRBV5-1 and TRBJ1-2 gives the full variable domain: KAGVTQTPRYLIKTRGQQVTLSCSPISGHRSVSWYQQTPGQGLQFLFEYFSETQRNKGNFPGRFSGRQFSNSRSEMNVSTLELGDSALYLCASSSTTGGLGYTFGSGTRLTVV.